This is a list of T cell receptor beta chains from one sample in a study of post-analysis software for immune sequencing data. MiXCR was run by TCRdb on the PCR reads, yielding one entry per CDR3 protein. The table includes some 690,000 distinct CDR3 sequences, 59% detected once. The sequencing input was blood. The receptors come from a girl aged 2 to 9 with multiple sclerosis. The CDR3 runs from the conserved cysteine through the conserved F or W. D genes are given only for firm matches. A clone size is listed for some rows: how often the clone was seen (once, few, many), or a class if it is expanded.

V gene: TRBV2; D gene: .; CDR3 length: 17; clone size: once; J gene: TRBJ1-1; CDR3 protein: CASSVHRRGRRDTEAFF; CDR3 DNA: TGTGCCAGCAGTGTCCACAGGCGGGGCAGGAGGGACACTGAAGCTTTCTTT
V gene: TRBV7-3; D gene: .; CDR3 length: 16; clone size: .; J gene: TRBJ1-1; CDR3 protein: CASSLTASVLDTEAFF; CDR3 DNA: TGTGCCAGCAGCTTAACGGCGTCAGTCTTGGACACTGAAGCTTTCTTT
V gene: TRBV29-1; D gene: .; CDR3 length: 12; clone size: once; J gene: TRBJ2-5; CDR3 protein: CSVGLGLETQYF; CDR3 DNA: TGCAGCGTTGGTCTGGGGCTAGAGACCCAGTACTTC
V gene: TRBV11-3; D gene: .; CDR3 length: 14; clone size: few; J gene: TRBJ2-1; CDR3 protein: CASSLGSSYYEQFF; CDR3 DNA: TGTGCCAGCAGCTTAGGTTCGTCGTACTATGAGCAGTTCTTC
V gene: TRBV20-1; D gene: .; CDR3 length: 14; clone size: .; J gene: TRBJ2-1; CDR3 protein: CSARGPPTYNEQFF; CDR3 DNA: TGCAGTGCTAGAGGACCCCCGACCTACAATGAGCAGTTCTTC
V gene: TRBV5-5; D gene: TRBD2; CDR3 length: 17; clone size: .; J gene: TRBJ2-7; CDR3 protein: CACSDGLAGGLPYEQYF; CDR3 DNA: TGTGCCTGCAGCGACGGACTAGCGGGAGGCCTCCCCTACGAGCAGTACTTC
V gene: TRBV11-2; D gene: .; CDR3 length: 12; clone size: .; J gene: TRBJ2-5; CDR3 protein: CASSIPLETQYF; CDR3 DNA: TGTGCCAGCAGCATTCCCTTGGAGACCCAGTACTTC
V gene: TRBV6-2/TRBV6-3; D gene: .; CDR3 length: 15; clone size: .; J gene: TRBJ2-3; CDR3 protein: CASALPSGSRDTQYF; CDR3 DNA: TGTGCCAGCGCACTGCCGAGTGGTAGCCGAGATACGCAGTATTTT
V gene: TRBV7-2; D gene: TRBD2; CDR3 length: 17; clone size: .; J gene: TRBJ2-3; CDR3 protein: CASSFGTSGVSTDTQYF; CDR3 DNA: TGTGCCAGCAGCTTTGGGACTAGCGGGGTTAGCACAGATACGCAGTATTTT
V gene: TRBV24-1; D gene: .; CDR3 length: 14; clone size: .; J gene: TRBJ2-2; CDR3 protein: CATSDRIGTGELFF; CDR3 DNA: TGTGCCACCAGTGATAGGATAGGGACCGGGGAGCTGTTTTTT
V gene: TRBV9; D gene: .; CDR3 length: 13; clone size: .; J gene: TRBJ1-2; CDR3 protein: CASRVTGSYGYTF; CDR3 DNA: TGTGCCAGCAGGGTTACAGGGAGCTATGGCTACACCTTC
V gene: TRBV15; D gene: .; CDR3 length: 13; clone size: few; J gene: TRBJ2-3; CDR3 protein: CATSTSGTDTQYF; CDR3 DNA: TGTGCCACCAGCACTAGCGGCACAGATACGCAGTATTTT
V gene: TRBV7-2; D gene: .; CDR3 length: 13; clone size: .; J gene: TRBJ2-1; CDR3 protein: CASSWIVGGEQFF; CDR3 DNA: TGTGCCAGCAGCTGGATAGTAGGGGGTGAGCAGTTCTTC
V gene: TRBV20-1; D gene: .; CDR3 length: 14; clone size: .; J gene: TRBJ2-7; CDR3 protein: CSASDTPESYEQYF; CDR3 DNA: TGCAGTGCTAGCGACACCCCGGAAAGCTACGAGCAGTACTTC
V gene: TRBV7-6; D gene: TRBD1; CDR3 length: 17; clone size: .; J gene: TRBJ2-5; CDR3 protein: CASSLGGEQGDQETQYF; CDR3 DNA: TGTGCCAGCAGCTTAGGCGGGGAACAGGGGGACCAAGAGACCCAGTACTTC
V gene: TRBV6-2/TRBV6-3; D gene: TRBD1; CDR3 length: 12; clone size: .; J gene: TRBJ1-2; CDR3 protein: CASSFPGQGYTF; CDR3 DNA: TGTGCCAGCAGTTTCCCGGGACAGGGCTACACCTTC
V gene: TRBV5-1; D gene: .; CDR3 length: 14; clone size: .; J gene: TRBJ2-5; CDR3 protein: CASSYGELQETQYF; CDR3 DNA: TGCGCCAGCAGCTACGGGGAGCTCCAAGAGACCCAGTACTTC
V gene: TRBV6-6; D gene: TRBD1; CDR3 length: 13; clone size: .; J gene: TRBJ1-6; CDR3 protein: CASRQGVDSPLHF; CDR3 DNA: TGTGCCAGTCGACAGGGGGTGGATTCACCCCTCCACTTT
V gene: TRBV7-6; D gene: .; CDR3 length: 14; clone size: few; J gene: TRBJ1-6; CDR3 protein: CASSEGLNTSPLHF; CDR3 DNA: TGTGCCAGCAGCGAAGGACTGAATACTTCACCCCTCCACTTT
V gene: TRBV29-1; D gene: TRBD1; CDR3 length: 13; clone size: .; J gene: TRBJ1-1; CDR3 protein: CSATDDRAYEAFF; CDR3 DNA: TGCAGCGCGACTGATGACAGGGCCTATGAAGCTTTCTTT
V gene: TRBV7-2; D gene: .; CDR3 length: 14; clone size: few; J gene: TRBJ2-3; CDR3 protein: CASSLGLPPDTQYF; CDR3 DNA: TGTGCCAGCAGCTTAGGGCTCCCCCCAGATACGCAGTATTTT
V gene: TRBV20-1; D gene: .; CDR3 length: 13; clone size: few; J gene: TRBJ2-7; CDR3 protein: CSARRRDSYEQYF; CDR3 DNA: TGCAGTGCTAGAAGACGGGACTCCTACGAGCAGTACTTC
V gene: TRBV7-2; D gene: .; CDR3 length: 16; clone size: few; J gene: TRBJ2-5; CDR3 protein: CASSLAARGLQETQYF; CDR3 DNA: TGTGCCAGCAGCTTAGCGGCCAGGGGACTCCAAGAGACCCAGTACTTC
V gene: TRBV6-1; D gene: .; CDR3 length: 16; clone size: .; J gene: TRBJ2-5; CDR3 protein: CASSVGTGPKGETQYF; CDR3 DNA: TGTGCCAGCAGTGTGGGCACCGGCCCTAAGGGAGAGACCCAGTACTTC
V gene: TRBV10-3; D gene: TRBD2; CDR3 length: 17; clone size: few; J gene: TRBJ2-1; CDR3 protein: CAISASGGTQLYNEQFF; CDR3 DNA: TGTGCCATCAGTGCTAGCGGGGGTACTCAGCTTTACAATGAGCAGTTCTTC
V gene: TRBV20-1; D gene: .; CDR3 length: 11; clone size: .; J gene: TRBJ2-3; CDR3 protein: CSASPLYTQYF; CDR3 DNA: TGCAGTGCTAGCCCCCTGTATACGCAGTATTTT
V gene: TRBV29-1; D gene: TRBD2; CDR3 length: 16; clone size: .; J gene: TRBJ2-1; CDR3 protein: CSVEDRWTSGDNEQFF; CDR3 DNA: TGCAGCGTTGAAGACCGATGGACTAGCGGAGACAATGAGCAGTTCTTC
V gene: TRBV29-1; D gene: .; CDR3 length: 13; clone size: .; J gene: TRBJ2-2; CDR3 protein: CSALQGSTGELFF; CDR3 DNA: TGCAGCGCTTTACAGGGTTCCACCGGGGAGCTGTTTTTT
V gene: TRBV20-1; D gene: .; CDR3 length: 13; clone size: .; J gene: TRBJ1-1; CDR3 protein: CSARPRYSTEAFF; CDR3 DNA: TGCAGTGCTAGACCCCGTTACTCTACTGAAGCTTTCTTT
V gene: TRBV7-6; D gene: .; CDR3 length: 15; clone size: .; J gene: TRBJ2-7; CDR3 protein: CASSSVDSGAYEQYF; CDR3 DNA: TGTGCCAGCAGCTCAGTCGACAGCGGAGCCTACGAGCAGTACTTC
V gene: TRBV6-5; D gene: .; CDR3 length: 14; clone size: .; J gene: TRBJ2-3; CDR3 protein: CASSYALGTDTQYF; CDR3 DNA: TGTGCCAGCAGTTACGCCCTGGGCACAGATACGCAGTATTTT
V gene: TRBV5-1; D gene: .; CDR3 length: 17; clone size: .; J gene: TRBJ2-1; CDR3 protein: CASSSGSITLRPNEQFF; CDR3 DNA: TGCGCCAGCAGCTCAGGCTCGATAACCCTCCGACCTAATGAGCAGTTCTTC
V gene: TRBV6-5; D gene: .; CDR3 length: 13; clone size: .; J gene: TRBJ2-4; CDR3 protein: CASSDGGENIQYF; CDR3 DNA: TGTGCCAGCAGTGACGGAGGAGAAAACATTCAGTACTTC
V gene: TRBV25-1; D gene: .; CDR3 length: 13; clone size: few; J gene: TRBJ1-2; CDR3 protein: CASSGRDNYGYTF; CDR3 DNA: TGTGCCAGCAGTGGAAGGGACAACTATGGCTACACCTTC
V gene: TRBV6-6; D gene: .; CDR3 length: 16; clone size: .; J gene: TRBJ1-1; CDR3 protein: CASSWGAGRMNTEAFF; CDR3 DNA: TGTGCCAGCAGTTGGGGGGCAGGGCGTATGAACACTGAAGCTTTCTTT
V gene: TRBV29-1; D gene: .; CDR3 length: 13; clone size: few; J gene: TRBJ1-1; CDR3 protein: CSAARGENTEAFF; CDR3 DNA: TGCAGCGCTGCTAGGGGGGAGAACACTGAAGCTTTCTTT
V gene: TRBV12-3/TRBV12-4; D gene: .; CDR3 length: 13; clone size: .; J gene: TRBJ1-2; CDR3 protein: CASTWEGTYGYTF; CDR3 DNA: TGTGCCAGCACCTGGGAGGGGACCTATGGCTACACCTTC
V gene: TRBV6-5; D gene: .; CDR3 length: 17; clone size: .; J gene: TRBJ1-2; CDR3 protein: CASSSLQQGITDPGYTF; CDR3 DNA: TGTGCCAGCAGTTCTCTCCAACAGGGCATCACCGATCCTGGCTACACCTTC
V gene: TRBV7-2; D gene: TRBD2; CDR3 length: 15; clone size: .; J gene: TRBJ2-7; CDR3 protein: CASSPRVAGAPEQYF; CDR3 DNA: TGTGCCAGCAGCCCAAGGGTAGCGGGGGCCCCCGAGCAGTACTTC
V gene: TRBV5-1; D gene: .; CDR3 length: 14; clone size: few; J gene: TRBJ2-3; CDR3 protein: CASKTGQPTDTQYF; CDR3 DNA: TGCGCCAGCAAAACGGGACAACCCACAGATACGCAGTATTTT
V gene: TRBV12-3/TRBV12-4; D gene: TRBD2; CDR3 length: 15; clone size: .; J gene: TRBJ2-7; CDR3 protein: CASTSTSGNSYEQYF; CDR3 DNA: TGTGCCAGCACCTCGACTAGCGGGAACTCCTACGAGCAGTACTTC
V gene: TRBV28; D gene: .; CDR3 length: 12; clone size: .; J gene: TRBJ2-7; CDR3 protein: CASSLIYYEQYF; CDR3 DNA: TGTGCCAGCAGCCTTATCTACTACGAGCAGTACTTC
V gene: TRBV25-1; D gene: .; CDR3 length: 14; clone size: .; J gene: TRBJ2-7; CDR3 protein: CASSEYWGPYEQYF; CDR3 DNA: TGTGCCAGCAGTGAATACTGGGGCCCCTACGAGCAGTACTTC
V gene: TRBV6-1; D gene: TRBD2; CDR3 length: 15; clone size: .; J gene: TRBJ2-7; CDR3 protein: CASSERAGGPYEQYF; CDR3 DNA: TGTGCCAGCAGTGAAAGGGCGGGAGGGCCCTACGAGCAGTACTTC
V gene: TRBV15; D gene: .; CDR3 length: 16; clone size: .; J gene: TRBJ1-2; CDR3 protein: CATSRDRTELNYGYTF; CDR3 DNA: TGTGCCACCAGCAGAGATCGGACGGAGCTCAACTATGGCTACACCTTC
V gene: TRBV20-1; D gene: TRBD1; CDR3 length: 13; clone size: .; J gene: TRBJ2-3; CDR3 protein: CSADLQGANTQYF; CDR3 DNA: TGCAGTGCTGACTTACAGGGGGCTAATACGCAGTATTTT
V gene: TRBV2; D gene: .; CDR3 length: 18; clone size: .; J gene: TRBJ2-3; CDR3 protein: CASSEGVISGTSVDTQYF; CDR3 DNA: TGTGCCAGCAGTGAAGGGGTTATTTCGGGGACGTCGGTAGATACGCAGTATTTT
V gene: TRBV6-6; D gene: TRBD1; CDR3 length: 16; clone size: .; J gene: TRBJ2-1; CDR3 protein: CASSFQAGGSYNEQFF; CDR3 DNA: TGTGCCAGCAGTTTTCAGGCAGGGGGATCCTACAATGAGCAGTTCTTC
V gene: TRBV20-1; D gene: .; CDR3 length: 13; clone size: few; J gene: TRBJ2-5; CDR3 protein: CSAAPSTQETQYF; CDR3 DNA: TGCAGTGCAGCCCCTAGTACCCAAGAGACCCAGTACTTC
V gene: TRBV12-3/TRBV12-4; D gene: TRBD1; CDR3 length: 15; clone size: .; J gene: TRBJ2-1; CDR3 protein: CASSFRGQGRNEQFF; CDR3 DNA: TGTGCCAGCAGTTTCAGGGGACAGGGGAGGAATGAGCAGTTCTTC
V gene: TRBV24-1; D gene: TRBD1; CDR3 length: 16; clone size: .; J gene: TRBJ2-3; CDR3 protein: CATSPMGPGTADTQYF; CDR3 DNA: TGTGCCACCAGTCCAATGGGTCCTGGGACAGCAGATACGCAGTATTTT
V gene: TRBV20-1; D gene: .; CDR3 length: 15; clone size: few; J gene: TRBJ2-3; CDR3 protein: CSATDIWGSTDTQYF; CDR3 DNA: TGCAGTGCTACCGACATTTGGGGCTCGACAGATACGCAGTATTTT
V gene: TRBV5-6; D gene: TRBD2; CDR3 length: 16; clone size: .; J gene: TRBJ2-1; CDR3 protein: CASSSIGTSGGNEQFF; CDR3 DNA: TGTGCCAGCAGCTCTATAGGGACTAGCGGGGGGAATGAGCAGTTCTTC
V gene: TRBV6-2/TRBV6-3; D gene: TRBD1; CDR3 length: 13; clone size: .; J gene: TRBJ1-2; CDR3 protein: CAITTGEAYGYTF; CDR3 DNA: TGTGCCATAACGACAGGGGAGGCCTATGGCTACACCTTC
V gene: TRBV27; D gene: TRBD1; CDR3 length: 16; clone size: .; J gene: TRBJ1-5; CDR3 protein: CASSPFTGGSDQPQHF; CDR3 DNA: TGTGCCAGCAGTCCCTTTACAGGGGGGTCCGATCAGCCCCAGCATTTT
V gene: TRBV5-1; D gene: TRBD1; CDR3 length: 13; clone size: .; J gene: TRBJ1-2; CDR3 protein: CASSSTGDGGYTF; CDR3 DNA: TGCGCCAGCAGCTCAACAGGGGATGGCGGCTACACCTTC
V gene: TRBV6-6; D gene: .; CDR3 length: 14; clone size: .; J gene: TRBJ2-5; CDR3 protein: CANSSGVGQETQYF; CDR3 DNA: TGTGCCAACAGTTCAGGGGTGGGCCAAGAGACCCAGTACTTC